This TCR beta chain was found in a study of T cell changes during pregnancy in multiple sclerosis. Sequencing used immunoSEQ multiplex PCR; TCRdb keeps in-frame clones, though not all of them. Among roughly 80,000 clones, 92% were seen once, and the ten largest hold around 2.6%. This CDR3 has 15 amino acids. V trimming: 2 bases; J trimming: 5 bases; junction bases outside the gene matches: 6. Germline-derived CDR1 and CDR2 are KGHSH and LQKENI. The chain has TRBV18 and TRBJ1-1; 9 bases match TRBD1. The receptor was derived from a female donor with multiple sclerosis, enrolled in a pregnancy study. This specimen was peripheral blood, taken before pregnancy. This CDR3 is CASSPRGQGRTEAFF. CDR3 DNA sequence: TGTGCCAGCTCACCAAGGGGACAGGGACGGACTGAAGCTTTCTTT.